The T cell receptor beta chain under discussion was sequenced for a study of blood T cell repertoires in COVID-19. On the study more broadly: COVID-19 samples collected from the United States, Italy and Spain covered acute and convalescent phases. Sources were T cells, B-cell-depleted T cells, or PBMCs; the material itself was cDNA or gDNA.

The authors' processing: Estimation of nucleated cell counts was performed using reference gene primer amplification. The repertoire was sequenced with immunoSEQ multiplex PCR; TCRdb's copy has only in-frame clones and lacks some. V and J calls and clone size are those listed in that table; D and trimming were worked out from the DNA. Seen here are 130,000 to 150,000 clones, approximately 84% observed once, and the top ten hold over 5%. Sequenced material: peripheral blood. The receptor comes from a human donor in a cohort sampled during active COVID-19.

This CDR3 reads CASSMTQGFTGELFF. The CDR3, as DNA: TGTGCCAGTAGTATGACACAGGGTTTTACCGGGGAGCTGTTTTTT. This chain joins TRBV19 and TRBJ2-2, with D perhaps TRBD1 (6 bases). Germline values: CDR1 LNHDA, CDR2 SQIVND (reference sequence). Trimming left V 3 bases short and J 5 bases short, with 13 bases between. CDR3 length: 15 amino acids.